This TCR beta chain was sequenced for a study of blood T cells in healthy people across ages. A second about 7 to 11 cycle PCR used barcoded and J-beta primers. TCRdb reprocessed the 5' RACE reads with MiXCR, giving one entry per CDR3 protein. The table has hundreds of thousands of distinct CDR3 sequences, around 21% seen once. Germline lookup yields CDR1 MDHEN and CDR2 SYDVKM. The CDR3 sequence is 14 residues long. Losses at the gene ends were 3 bases for V and 2 bases for J; bases not matched to a gene: 4. This clonotype was observed many times. The receptor was derived from a man between 65 and 85 years old in good health. Sequenced input: blood. The V gene is TRBV28, the J gene TRBJ2-7; 7 bases line up with TRBD1. The CDR3 nucleotides read TGTGCCAGCAGTTTCCGGGACAGCACCTACGAGCAGTACTTC. Translating gives CASSFRDSTYEQYF. Drawing the rest from reference TRBV28 and TRBJ2-7, the complete variable domain is DVKVTQSSRYLVKRTGEKVFLECVQDMDHENMFWYRQDPGLGLRLIYFSYDVKMKEKGDIPEGYSVSREKKERFSLILESASTNQTSMYLCASSFRDSTYEQYFGPGTRLTVT.